The rows below give T cell receptor beta chains drawn from one sample of a study of T cells in Graves' hyperthyroidism and ophthalmopathy. Using its own MiXCR run on the multiplex PCR reads, TCRdb lists one record per CDR3 protein. The sample records approximately 380,000 distinct CDR3 sequences, roughly 13% being singletons. Material: blood. Receptors originate from a man aged 45-65 years with Graves' ophthalmopathy. CDR3s include the opening cysteine and the closing phenylalanine or tryptophan. D genes are given only for firm matches. The size field is filled for only some rows; it gives once, few, many or a size class.

13	.	TRBJ2-7	many	TRBV12-3/TRBV12-4	CASSPRLGNEQYF	TGTGCCAGCAGTCCTCGACTAGGTAACGAGCAGTACTTC
15	.	TRBJ2-1	.	TRBV6-5	CASSWKGGFYNEQFF	TGTGCCAGCAGTTGGAAGGGAGGATTCTACAATGAGCAGTTCTTC
11	.	TRBJ2-3	many	TRBV12-3/TRBV12-4	CASSRSNTQYF	TGTGCCAGCAGCCGGAGTAATACGCAGTATTTT
13	.	TRBJ2-1	many	TRBV5-5	CASSAGGLNEQFF	TGTGCCAGCAGCGCGGGTGGTCTCAATGAGCAGTTCTTC
14	.	TRBJ2-7	many	TRBV11-2	CASSPQQAFYEQYF	TGTGCCAGCAGCCCGCAACAGGCCTTCTACGAGCAGTACTTC
17	TRBD2	TRBJ2-1	.	TRBV7-9	CASSSSSGVASYNEQFF	TGTGCCAGCAGCTCATCGAGCGGGGTCGCTTCCTACAATGAGCAGTTCTTC
15	.	TRBJ2-3	many	TRBV20-1	CSARDGAQNTDTQYF	TGCAGTGCTAGAGATGGAGCACAAAACACAGATACGCAGTATTTT
13	.	TRBJ1-1	many	TRBV18	CASSLDSMTEAFF	TGTGCCAGCTCACTGGACAGTATGACTGAAGCTTTCTTT
16	.	TRBJ2-3	few	TRBV7-6	CASSLSVGGGQDTQYF	TGTGCCAGCAGCTTATCGGTGGGGGGGGGGCAAGATACGCAGTATTTT
15	TRBD2	TRBJ2-7	many	TRBV5-1	CASSLSTGGDYEQYF	TGCGCCAGCAGCTTGAGTACGGGAGGAGACTACGAGCAGTACTTC
14	TRBD2	TRBJ2-2	many	TRBV20-1	CSASRSGRDGELFF	TGCAGTGCTAGTCGGAGCGGGAGGGACGGGGAGCTGTTTTTT
20	TRBD2	TRBJ2-1	.	TRBV11-2	CASRWGRPTSGRLSYNEQFF	TGTGCCAGCAGGTGGGGCAGACCGACTAGCGGGAGGCTCTCCTACAATGAGCAGTTCTTC
15	.	TRBJ2-1	.	TRBV7-9	CASNLDGLSQLEQFF	TGTGCCAGCAACCTTGACGGACTTTCCCAATTAGAGCAGTTCTTC
15	TRBD1	TRBJ1-5	.	TRBV25-1	CASSEPTGGRQPQHF	TGTGCCAGCAGTGAACCGACAGGGGGGAGGCAGCCCCAGCATTTT
11	.	TRBJ2-3	.	TRBV19	CASRIADTQYF	TGTGCCAGTAGGATCGCAGATACGCAGTATTTT
18	TRBD2	TRBJ2-1	few	TRBV3-1	CASSQDKTGRAEFDEQFF	TGTGCCAGCAGCCAAGATAAGACCGGGAGGGCCGAGTTCGATGAGCAGTTCTTC
13	.	TRBJ1-4	many	TRBV3-1	CASSQVRGEKLFF	TGTGCCAGCAGCCAGGTACGGGGTGAAAAACTGTTTTTT
15	.	TRBJ2-2	many	TRBV5-1	CASSLGQTNTGELFF	TGCGCCAGCAGCTTGGGACAGACGAACACCGGGGAGCTGTTTTTT
13	.	TRBJ1-2	many	TRBV13	CASSPHGNFGYTF	TGTGCCAGCAGCCCCCACGGAAACTTTGGCTACACCTTC
14	.	TRBJ1-1	.	TRBV14	CASSQPGGAVEAFF	TGTGCCAGCAGCCAACCAGGAGGGGCCGTTGAAGCTTTCTTT
18	TRBD2	TRBJ2-7	many	TRBV12-3/TRBV12-4	CASSSEPPGLAGGHEQYF	TGTGCCAGCAGTTCGGAACCCCCGGGACTAGCGGGAGGCCACGAGCAGTACTTC
15	TRBD2	TRBJ2-1	many	TRBV20-1	CSAITSGRSYNEQFF	TGCAGTGCTATAACTAGCGGGAGGTCCTACAATGAGCAGTTCTTC
12	.	TRBJ2-1	many	TRBV14	CASSQPPNEQFF	TGTGCCAGCAGCCAACCGCCGAATGAGCAGTTCTTC
15	TRBD2	TRBJ2-1	.	TRBV19	CASSTSGTLDNEQFF	TGTGCCAGTAGTACTAGCGGGACCCTTGACAATGAGCAGTTCTTC
15	.	TRBJ1-1	.	TRBV18	CASSPIRGLITEAFF	TGTGCCAGCTCACCAATAAGGGGGTTGATCACTGAAGCTTTCTTT
14	.	TRBJ2-7	many	TRBV29-1	CSVAVPGSPYEQYF	TGCAGCGTTGCCGTGCCAGGGAGCCCCTACGAGCAGTACTTC
17	.	TRBJ2-2	many	TRBV4-1	CASSRGGSDERTGELFF	TGCGCCAGCAGCCGAGGGGGGTCTGACGAGAGGACCGGGGAGCTGTTTTTT
14	.	TRBJ1-3	few	TRBV2	CASSEHGSGNTIYF	TGTGCCAGCAGTGAACATGGCTCTGGAAACACCATATATTTT
13	.	TRBJ2-7	many	TRBV6-2/TRBV6-3	CASSYAWAYEQYF	TGTGCCAGCAGTTACGCCTGGGCCTACGAGCAGTACTTC
13	.	TRBJ2-7	many	TRBV7-9	CASSSMDRTEQYF	TGTGCCAGCAGCTCTATGGACAGAACTGAGCAGTACTTC
15	.	TRBJ2-7	many	TRBV24-1	CATSKSDGATYEQYF	TGTGCCACCAGCAAATCAGACGGGGCAACCTACGAGCAGTACTTC
12	.	TRBJ2-5	many	TRBV30	CAWSPGWETQYF	TGTGCCTGGAGTCCGGGGTGGGAGACCCAGTACTTC
15	.	TRBJ1-1	few	TRBV7-6	CASSSQDSRNTEAFF	TGTGCCAGCAGCTCCCAGGACAGCCGAAACACTGAAGCTTTCTTT
18	.	TRBJ2-3	many	TRBV3-1	CASSPPPGLRSGTDTQYF	TGTGCCAGCAGCCCGCCCCCTGGGTTAAGGTCGGGGACAGATACGCAGTATTTT
14	.	TRBJ2-1	many	TRBV11-2	CASSQTSLHNEQFF	TGTGCCAGCAGCCAAACGTCCCTCCACAATGAGCAGTTCTTC
12	.	TRBJ2-5	.	TRBV7-2	CASSKTSETQYF	TGTGCCAGCAGCAAGACTAGTGAGACCCAGTACTTC
9	.	TRBJ2-1	many	TRBV20-1	CRTGGKQFF	TGCAGGACGGGGGGCAAGCAGTTCTTC
13	.	TRBJ2-5	many	TRBV10-3	CAISGGQYETQYF	TGTGCCATCAGTGGCGGGCAGTATGAGACCCAGTACTTC
12	TRBD1	TRBJ2-7	many	TRBV2	CASSKGQREQYF	TGTGCCAGCAGTAAGGGACAGAGGGAGCAGTACTTC
17	TRBD2	TRBJ2-3	many	TRBV2	CAEASGRNQIDTDTQYF	TGTGCCGAAGCGAGCGGGAGGAACCAGATTGACACAGATACGCAGTATTTT
12	.	TRBJ2-5	many	TRBV13	CASSLVGGTQYF	TGTGCCAGCAGCTTAGTAGGCGGGACCCAGTACTTC
13	.	TRBJ2-3	few	TRBV12-5	CASGERSTDTQYF	TGTGCTAGTGGGGAGAGAAGCACAGATACGCAGTATTTT
15	.	TRBJ1-1	many	TRBV20-1	CSAQERLIPNTEAFF	TGCAGTGCTCAGGAGAGATTGATACCGAACACTGAAGCTTTCTTT
16	TRBD1	TRBJ1-1	.	TRBV6-9	CASTPGTGAGGTEAFF	TGTGCCAGCACCCCTGGGACAGGGGCCGGGGGCACTGAAGCTTTCTTT
12	.	TRBJ2-5	.	TRBV5-1	CASSETQETQYF	TGCGCCAGCAGCGAAACTCAAGAGACCCAGTACTTC